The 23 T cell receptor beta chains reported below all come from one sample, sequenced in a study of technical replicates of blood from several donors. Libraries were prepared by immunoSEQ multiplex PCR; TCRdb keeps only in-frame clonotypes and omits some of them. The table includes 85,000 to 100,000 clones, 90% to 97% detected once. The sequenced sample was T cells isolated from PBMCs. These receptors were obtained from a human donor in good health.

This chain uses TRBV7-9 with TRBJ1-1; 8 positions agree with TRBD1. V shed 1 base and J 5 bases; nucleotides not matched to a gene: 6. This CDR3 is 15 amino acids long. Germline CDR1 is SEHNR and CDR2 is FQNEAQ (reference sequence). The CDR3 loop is CASSLDGQGGTEAFF. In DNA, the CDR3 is TGTGCCAGCAGCTTAGACGGACAGGGTGGAACTGAAGCTTTCTTT.

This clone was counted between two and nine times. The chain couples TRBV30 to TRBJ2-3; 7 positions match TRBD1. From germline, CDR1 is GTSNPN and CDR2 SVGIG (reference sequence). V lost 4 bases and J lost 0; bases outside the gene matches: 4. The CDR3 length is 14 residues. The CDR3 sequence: CAWKQGPSTDTQYF. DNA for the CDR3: TGTGCCTGGAAACAGGGGCCTAGCACAGATACGCAGTATTTT.

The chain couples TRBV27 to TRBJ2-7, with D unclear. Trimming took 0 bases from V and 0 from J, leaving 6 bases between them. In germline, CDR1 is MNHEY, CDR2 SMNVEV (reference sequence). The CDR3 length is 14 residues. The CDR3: CASSLSLLSYEQYF. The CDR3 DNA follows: TGTGCCAGCAGTTTATCGTTACTCTCCTACGAGCAGTACTTC.

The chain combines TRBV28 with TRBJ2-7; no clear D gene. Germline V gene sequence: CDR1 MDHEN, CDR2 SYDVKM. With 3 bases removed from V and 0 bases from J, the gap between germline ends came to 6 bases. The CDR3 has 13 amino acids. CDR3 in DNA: TGTGCCAGCAGTTTGAAGCCCTCCTACGAGCAGTACTTC. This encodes CASSLKPSYEQYF.

CDR3 residues: CSVGTLRTTNTGELFF. DNA of the CDR3: TGCAGCGTCGGGACACTCCGAACGACGAACACCGGGGAGCTGTTTTTT. The rearrangement links TRBV29-1 to TRBJ2-2, with D possibly being TRBD1 (6 bases). Trimming pared 6 bases from V and 0 bases from J, leaving 17 bases between. The germline V gene encodes CDR1 SQVTM and CDR2 ANQGSEA. CDR3 size: 16 residues.

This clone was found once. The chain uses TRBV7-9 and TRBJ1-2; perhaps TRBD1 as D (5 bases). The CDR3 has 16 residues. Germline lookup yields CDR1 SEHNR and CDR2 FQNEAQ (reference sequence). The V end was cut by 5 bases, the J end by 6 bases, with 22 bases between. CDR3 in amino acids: CASSVQRTKVVDGYTF. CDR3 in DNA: TGTGCCAGCAGCGTCCAAAGGACAAAGGTCGTGGATGGCTACACCTTC.

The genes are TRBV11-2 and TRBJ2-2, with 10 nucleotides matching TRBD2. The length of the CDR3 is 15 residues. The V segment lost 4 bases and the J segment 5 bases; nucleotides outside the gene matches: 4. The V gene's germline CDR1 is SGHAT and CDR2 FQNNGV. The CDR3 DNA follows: TGTGCCAGCAGCTCACTAGCGGGGAGAACCGGGGAGCTGTTTTTT. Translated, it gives CASSSLAGRTGELFF.

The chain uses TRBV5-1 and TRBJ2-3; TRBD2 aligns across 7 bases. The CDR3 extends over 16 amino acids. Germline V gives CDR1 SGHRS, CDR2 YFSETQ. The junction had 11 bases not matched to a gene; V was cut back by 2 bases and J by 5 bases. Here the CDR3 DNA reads TGCGCCAGCAGCTTCCCCCAGGGCGGGAGTGAAGATACGCAGTATTTT. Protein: CASSFPQGGSEDTQYF. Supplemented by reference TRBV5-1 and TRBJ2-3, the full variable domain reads KAGVTQTPRYLIKTRGQQVTLSCSPISGHRSVSWYQQTPGQGLQFLFEYFSETQRNKGNFPGRFSGRQFSNSRSEMNVSTLELGDSALYLCASSFPQGGSEDTQYFGPGTRLTVL.

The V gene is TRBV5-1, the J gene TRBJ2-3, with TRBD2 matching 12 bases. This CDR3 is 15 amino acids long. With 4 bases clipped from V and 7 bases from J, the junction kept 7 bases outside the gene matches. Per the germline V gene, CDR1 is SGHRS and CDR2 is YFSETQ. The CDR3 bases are TGCGCCAGCAGCATGACTAGCGGGAGCATGAATACGCAGTATTTT. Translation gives CASSMTSGSMNTQYF.

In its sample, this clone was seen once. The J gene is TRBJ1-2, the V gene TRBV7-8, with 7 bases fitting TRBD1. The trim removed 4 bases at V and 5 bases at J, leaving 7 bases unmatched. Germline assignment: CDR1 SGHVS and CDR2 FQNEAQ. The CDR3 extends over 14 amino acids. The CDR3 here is CASSSDRLGYGYTF. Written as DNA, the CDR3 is TGTGCCAGCAGCTCGGACAGGCTTGGGTATGGCTACACCTTC.

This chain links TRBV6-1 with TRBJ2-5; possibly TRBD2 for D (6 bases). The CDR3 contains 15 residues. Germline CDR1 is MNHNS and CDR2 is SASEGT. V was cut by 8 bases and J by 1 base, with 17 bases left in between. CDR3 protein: CASGLTSTSQETQYF. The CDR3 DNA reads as TGTGCCAGCGGGCTTACTAGCACTAGCCAAGAGACCCAGTACTTC.

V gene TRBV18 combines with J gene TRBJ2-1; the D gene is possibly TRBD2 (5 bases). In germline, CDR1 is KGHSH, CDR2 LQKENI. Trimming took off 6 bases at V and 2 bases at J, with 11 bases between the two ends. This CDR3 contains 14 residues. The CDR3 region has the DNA TGTGCCAGCTCTGTACGGGGTACCTACAATGAGCAGTTCTTC. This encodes CASSVRGTYNEQFF.

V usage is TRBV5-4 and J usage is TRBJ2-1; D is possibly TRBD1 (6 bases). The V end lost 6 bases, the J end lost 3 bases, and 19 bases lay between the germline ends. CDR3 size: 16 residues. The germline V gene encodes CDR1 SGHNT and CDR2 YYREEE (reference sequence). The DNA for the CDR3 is TGTGCCAGCACCCCGCAAGGTGGACAGAACTACAATGAGCAGTTCTTC. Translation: CASTPQGGQNYNEQFF. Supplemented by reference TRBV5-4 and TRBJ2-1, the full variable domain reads ETGVTQSPTHLIKTRGQQVTLRCSSQSGHNTVSWYQQALGQGPQFIFQYYREEENGRGNFPPRFSGLQFPNYSSELNVNALELDDSALYLCASTPQGGQNYNEQFFGPGTRLTVL.

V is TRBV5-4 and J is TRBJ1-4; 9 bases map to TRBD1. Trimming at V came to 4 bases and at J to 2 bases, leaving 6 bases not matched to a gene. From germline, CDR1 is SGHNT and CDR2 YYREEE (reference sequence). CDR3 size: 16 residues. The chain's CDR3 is CASSTGTGSTNEKLFF. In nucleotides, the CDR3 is TGTGCCAGCAGCACCGGGACAGGGTCTACTAATGAAAAACTGTTTTTT.

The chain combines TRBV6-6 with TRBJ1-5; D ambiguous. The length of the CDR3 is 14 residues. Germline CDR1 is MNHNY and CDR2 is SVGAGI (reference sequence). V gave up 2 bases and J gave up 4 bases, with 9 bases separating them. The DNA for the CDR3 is TGTGCCAGCAGTTACGGCCAGGTGAATCAGCCCCAGCATTTT. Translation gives CASSYGQVNQPQHF.

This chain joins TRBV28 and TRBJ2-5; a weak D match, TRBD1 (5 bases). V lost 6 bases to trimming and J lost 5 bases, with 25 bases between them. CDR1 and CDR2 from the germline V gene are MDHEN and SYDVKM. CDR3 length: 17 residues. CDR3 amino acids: CASSRPSDNPLRETQYF. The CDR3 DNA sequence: TGTGCCAGCAGCAGACCATCGGACAACCCTCTGAGGGAGACCCAGTACTTC.

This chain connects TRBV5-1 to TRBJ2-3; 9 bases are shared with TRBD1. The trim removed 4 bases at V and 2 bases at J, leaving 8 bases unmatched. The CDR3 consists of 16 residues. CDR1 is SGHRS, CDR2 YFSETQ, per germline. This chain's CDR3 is CASSASGTGPTDTQYF. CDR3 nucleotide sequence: TGCGCCAGCAGCGCCTCCGGGACAGGGCCCACAGATACGCAGTATTTT. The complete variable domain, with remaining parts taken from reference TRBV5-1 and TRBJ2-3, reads KAGVTQTPRYLIKTRGQQVTLSCSPISGHRSVSWYQQTPGQGLQFLFEYFSETQRNKGNFPGRFSGRQFSNSRSEMNVSTLELGDSALYLCASSASGTGPTDTQYFGPGTRLTVL.

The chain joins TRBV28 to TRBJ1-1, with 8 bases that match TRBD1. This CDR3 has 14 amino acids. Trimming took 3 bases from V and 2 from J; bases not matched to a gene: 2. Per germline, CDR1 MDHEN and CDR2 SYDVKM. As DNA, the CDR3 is TGTGCCAGCAGTTTTGGGACAGGTAACACTGAAGCTTTCTTT. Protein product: CASSFGTGNTEAFF.

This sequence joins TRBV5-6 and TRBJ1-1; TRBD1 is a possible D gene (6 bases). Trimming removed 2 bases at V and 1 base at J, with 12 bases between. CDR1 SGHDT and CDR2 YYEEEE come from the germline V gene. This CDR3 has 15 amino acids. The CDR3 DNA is TGTGCCAGCAGCTTTTGGGGGGGCGAGAACACTGAAGCTTTCTTT. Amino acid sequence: CASSFWGGENTEAFF.

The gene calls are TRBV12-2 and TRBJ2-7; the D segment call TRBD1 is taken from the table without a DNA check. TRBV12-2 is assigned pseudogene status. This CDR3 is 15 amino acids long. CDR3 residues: CASRSDIRGSYEQYF. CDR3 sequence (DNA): TGTGCAAGTCGCTCGGACATAAGGGGCTCCTACGAGCAGTACTTC.

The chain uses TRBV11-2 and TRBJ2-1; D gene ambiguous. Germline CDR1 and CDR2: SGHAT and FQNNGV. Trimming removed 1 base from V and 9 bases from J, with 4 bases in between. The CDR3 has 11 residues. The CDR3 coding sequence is TGTGCCAGCAGCTTAGCGCGTGAGCAGTTCTTC. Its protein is CASSLAREQFF.

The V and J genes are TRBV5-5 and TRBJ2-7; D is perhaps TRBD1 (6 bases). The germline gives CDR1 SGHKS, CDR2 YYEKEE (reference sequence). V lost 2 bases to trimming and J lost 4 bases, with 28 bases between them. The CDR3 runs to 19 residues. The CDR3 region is CASSFYRVNLGSPLYEQYF. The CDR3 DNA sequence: TGTGCCAGCAGCTTTTACAGGGTTAATTTAGGGAGTCCCCTTTACGAGCAGTACTTC. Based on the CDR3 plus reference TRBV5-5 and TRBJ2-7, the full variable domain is DAGVTQSPTHLIKTRGQQVTLRCSPISGHKSVSWYQQVLGQGPQFIFQYYEKEERGRGNFPDRFSARQFPNYSSELNVNALLLGDSALYLCASSFYRVNLGSPLYEQYFGPGTRLTVT.

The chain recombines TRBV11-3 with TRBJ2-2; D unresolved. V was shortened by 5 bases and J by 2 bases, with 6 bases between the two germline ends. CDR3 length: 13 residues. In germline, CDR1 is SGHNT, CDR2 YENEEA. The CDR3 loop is CASSPQNTGELFF. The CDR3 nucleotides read TGTGCCAGCAGCCCCCAAAACACCGGGGAGCTGTTTTTT.